The source of this TCR beta chain is a study of blood T cell repertoires in COVID-19. Overall study: Specimens from acute and convalescent COVID-19 originated in the United States, Italy and Spain. In each case, the material was cDNA or gDNA derived from T cells, B-cell-depleted T cells, or PBMCs.

Germline V gene data show CDR1 as MDHEN and CDR2 as SYDVKM. The CDR3 extends over 15 amino acids. V shed 6 bases and J 4 bases; nucleotides not matched to a gene: 11. Authors' methods: It was from reference gene primer amplification that nucleated cell counts were estimated. The protocol was immunoSEQ multiplex PCR, while the TCRdb copy is restricted to in-frame clones and leaves out a portion. That table gives V, J and clone size, and the DNA gave D and trimming. The repertoire holds some 100,000 clones, with approximately 86% as singletons. V gene TRBV28 combines with J gene TRBJ1-1; 7 bases map to TRBD1. The sequencing sample was made of peripheral blood. The clonotype comes from a woman in her 70s with acute or convalescent COVID-19. CDR3 bases: TGTGCCAGCAGGCTGACAGGGTATCGGGTCACTGAAGCTTTCTTT. This gives the protein CASRLTGYRVTEAFF.